Below, 16 T cell receptor beta chains from the same sample are listed, as sequenced in a study of beta chain features in type 1 diabetes. Expressed TCRB transcripts were sequenced after all isolated RNA was converted to cDNA. Here immunoSEQ multiplex PCR was the method, and the copy in TCRdb shows in-frame clones only, minus some. The sample has fewer than 250,000 clones, around 68% seen once. The sequencing input was naive CD4+ T cells from blood. All receptors come from a young man in good health.

The chain recombines TRBV30 with TRBJ2-2; 8 nucleotides align to TRBD1. Germline loops: CDR1 GTSNPN, CDR2 SVGIG (reference sequence). After removal of 3 bases from V and 5 bases from J, the junction contained 2 bases not matched to a gene. The CDR3 has 13 residues. The CDR3 region has the DNA TGTGCCTGGAGCCGGACAGGGACCGGGGAGCTGTTTTTT. Protein: CAWSRTGTGELFF. Full variable domain (rest looked up from reference TRBV30 and TRBJ2-2): SQTIHQWPATLVQPVGSPLSLECTVEGTSNPNLYWYRQAAGRGLQLLFYSVGIGQISSEVPQNLSASRPQDRQFILSSKKLLLSDSGFYLCAWSRTGTGELFFGEGSRLTVL.

A few counts support this clone. This chain uses TRBV12-2 with TRBJ2-1; the listed D gene, TRBD2, was not tested against the DNA. TRBV12-2 is deemed a pseudogene. CDR3 length: 15 residues. The CDR3 reads CASRLSTSGRNEQFF. The CDR3 bases are TGTGCAAGTCGCTTATCGACTAGCGGGCGCAATGAGCAGTTCTTC.

The genes are TRBV6-5 and TRBJ1-1, with a possible D match to TRBD1 (5 bases). Trimming shortened V by 2 bases and J by 1 base, and 5 bases separated the two germline ends. The CDR3 covers 13 residues. Germline V gene sequence: CDR1 MNHEY, CDR2 SVGAGI. CDR3 amino acids: CASSYGGNTEAFF. DNA of the CDR3: TGTGCCAGCAGTTACGGGGGGAACACTGAAGCTTTCTTT.

This clone was seen a handful of times. CDR3 protein: CASSALSQGRETQYF. The CDR3 nucleotides read TGTGCCAGCAGCGCCCTCAGCCAGGGGAGGGAGACCCAGTACTTC. The chain has TRBV2 and TRBJ2-5, with D perhaps assigned TRBD1 or TRBD2 (6 bases each). Trimming shortened V by 6 bases and J by 5 bases, and 19 bases separated the two germline ends. The germline V gene encodes CDR1 SNHLY and CDR2 FYNNEI. The CDR3 has 15 residues. Full variable domain (rest looked up from reference TRBV2 and TRBJ2-5): EPEVTQTPSHQVTQMGQEVILRCVPISNHLYFYWYRQILGQKVEFLVSFYNNEISEKSEIFDDQFSVERPDGSNFTLKIRSTKLEDSAMYFCASSALSQGRETQYFGPGTRLLVL.

The V gene is TRBV29-1, the J gene TRBJ2-7; 8 positions match TRBD1. The germline gives CDR1 SQVTM, CDR2 ANQGSEA. This CDR3 region has 13 residues. V lost 1 base and J lost 5; bases outside the gene matches: 4. This CDR3 is CSVEGSRGHEQYF. In DNA form, the CDR3 reads TGCAGCGTTGAAGGGAGCAGGGGGCACGAGCAGTACTTC.

This rearrangement joins TRBV30 to TRBJ1-1; D is ambiguous. The CDR3 sequence is 12 residues long. The germline CDR1 and CDR2 sequences are GTSNPN and SVGIG (reference sequence). As DNA, the CDR3 is TGTGCTTGGGGAGAGGAGAACACTGAAGCTTTCTTT. This sequence encodes CAWGEENTEAFF. Full variable domain (remainder filled in from reference TRBV30 and TRBJ1-1): SQTIHQWPATLVQPVGSPLSLECTVEGTSNPNLYWYRQAAGRGLQLLFYSVGIGQISSEVPQNLSASRPQDRQFILSSKKLLLSDSGFYLCAWGEENTEAFFGQGTRLTVV.

This clone turned up a few times. The V call is TRBV9, the J call TRBJ2-5, with 7 bases identical to TRBD1. The CDR3 runs 16 residues. V lost 2 bases, J lost 2 bases, and 9 bases stayed unmatched. CDR1 SGDLS and CDR2 YYNGEE come from the germline V gene. CDR3 loop: CASSVYPRDRQETQYF. CDR3 bases: TGTGCCAGCAGCGTCTACCCCCGGGACAGACAAGAGACCCAGTACTTC.

As to this clone: Other DNA sequences from this sample encode an identical CDR3 as well. The J gene is TRBJ1-1, the V gene TRBV30; D is undetermined. Between the trimmed V and J ends, which lost 3 bases and 3 bases, there was a span of 5 bases. This CDR3 is 11 amino acids long. The V gene's germline CDR1 is GTSNPN and CDR2 SVGIG (reference sequence). CDR3 amino acids: CAWSRDTEAFF. The CDR3 DNA follows: TGTGCCTGGAGCCGGGACACTGAAGCTTTCTTT.

The V call is TRBV6-1, the J call TRBJ1-1, with D hard to call. This CDR3 has 13 residues. Germline assignment: CDR1 MNHNS and CDR2 SASEGT. V shed 8 bases and J shed 3 bases, with 13 bases lying between them. CDR3 sequence: CASGEAGHTEAFF. Here the CDR3 DNA reads TGTGCCAGCGGGGAGGCAGGACACACTGAAGCTTTCTTT.

The genes are TRBV29-1 and TRBJ2-3; unclear D gene. V was trimmed by 6 bases and J by 6 bases, leaving 13 bases between them. This CDR3 has 12 amino acids. Germline assignment: CDR1 SQVTM and CDR2 ANQGSEA. The CDR3 reads CSVRAQADTQYF. In DNA, the CDR3 is TGCAGCGTCCGGGCCCAAGCCGATACGCAGTATTTT.

A remark on this clone: In the same sample, other DNA sequences code for this CDR3. The chain uses TRBV18 and TRBJ2-5; D unresolved. The germline CDR1 and CDR2 sequences are KGHSH and LQKENI. This CDR3 has 11 amino acids. The V end was cut by 3 bases, the J end by 4 bases, with 3 bases between. Here the CDR3 DNA reads TGTGCCAGCTCACCTGGAGAGACCCAGTACTTC. Translated: CASSPGETQYF.

The V and J genes are TRBV29-1 and TRBJ1-2; weak D call: TRBD1 (5 bases). The CDR3 totals 13 residues. With 5 bases removed from V and 2 bases from J, the gap between germline ends came to 12 bases. Germline V gives CDR1 SQVTM, CDR2 ANQGSEA. This CDR3 reads CSVPVRGNYGYTF. In DNA form, the CDR3 reads TGCAGCGTTCCTGTCCGGGGGAACTATGGCTACACCTTC.

A few counts support this clone. This sequence joins TRBV29-1 and TRBJ2-2, with a tentative D call TRBD2 (5 bases). The germline CDR1 and CDR2 sequences are SQVTM and ANQGSEA. V was pared by 3 bases and J by 9 bases, with 11 bases between. The CDR3 has 12 amino acids. The CDR3 nucleotides are TGCAGCGTTGAGAGAGCGGAGAGGGAGCTGTTTTTT. It encodes CSVERAERELFF.

V gene TRBV11-1 combines with J gene TRBJ2-5; D uncertain. The CDR3 extends over 13 amino acids. Germline V gene lookup returns CDR1 SGHAT and CDR2 FQDESV (reference sequence). Deletions cut 1 base from V and 4 bases from J, with 7 bases between. The CDR3: CASSLDPGETQYF. CDR3 bases: TGTGCCAGCAGCTTAGACCCAGGAGAGACCCAGTACTTC.

The chain links TRBV7-2 to TRBJ1-2; D uncertain. CDR1 is SGHTA, CDR2 FQGNSA, per germline. The CDR3 covers 14 residues. With 2 bases removed from V and 5 bases from J, the gap between germline ends came to 12 bases. The CDR3 spells CASSLMGSSYGYTF. DNA of the CDR3: TGTGCCAGCAGCTTAATGGGCAGTTCTTATGGCTACACCTTC.

The chain uses TRBV11-2 and TRBJ2-7; 10 bases are a match to TRBD2. With V trimmed by 5 bases and J by 4 bases, 11 bases remained unmatched. The length of the CDR3 is 16 residues. Per germline, CDR1 SGHAT and CDR2 FQNNGV. The DNA of the CDR3 is TGTGCCAGCAGCCCGATTCTGGTAGCGGGAGGATACGAGCAGTACTTC. It specifies CASSPILVAGGYEQYF.